Listed here are 23 T cell receptor beta chains from one sample, sequenced in a study of T-cell memory formation after mild COVID-19. TCRdb re-analysed the 5' RACE reads in MiXCR, keeping a single row per CDR3 protein. The sample records about 210,000 distinct CDR3 sequences, around 30% being singletons. Sequenced input: PBMCs or a T cell subset sorted from them (not recorded which). The receptors here all came from an adult woman who had mild COVID-19 (a few samples of this study predate the infection). Cell type and time point are not known.

This clonotype was seen a handful of times. The rearrangement joins TRBV20-1 to TRBJ2-7, with D possibly TRBD2 on 6 matching bases. Germline V lookup: CDR1 DFQATT, CDR2 SNEGSKA (reference sequence). CDR3 size: 13 residues. V was trimmed by 6 bases and J by 4 bases, leaving 16 bases between them. The CDR3 bases are TGCAGTGCACACCAACGGGAGAGGTACGAGCAGTACTTC. It translates to CSAHQRERYEQYF.

This clonotype was detected only a few times. CDR3 bases: TGTGCCAGCAGCCCATATCCCGGGCGGAACACTGAAGCTTTCTTT. The encoded protein is CASSPYPGRNTEAFF. This chain links TRBV3-1 with TRBJ1-1; D gene uncertain. V lost 4 bases and J 1 base, leaving 13 bases between the germline ends. The CDR3 totals 15 residues. Germline CDR1 is LGHDT and CDR2 is YNNKEL (reference sequence).

This clonotype has a handful of counts. The chain is built from TRBV4-1 and TRBJ2-5, with TRBD2 matching over 10 bases. The CDR3 totals 19 residues. Germline CDR1 is MGHRA and CDR2 is YSYEKL. The ends lost 4 bases at V and 2 bases at J; junction bases unmatched: 16. Written as DNA, the CDR3 is TGCGCCAGCAGCCCTCAAACCCCTCGTCTAGCGGGGGAACAAGAGACCCAGTACTTC. This codes for CASSPQTPRLAGEQETQYF.

The V call is TRBV28, the J call TRBJ2-7; D uncertain. The CDR3 runs 14 residues. Germline loops: CDR1 MDHEN, CDR2 SYDVKM. With 1 base removed from V and 2 bases from J, the gap between germline ends came to 9 bases. CDR3 coding DNA: TGTGCCAGCAGTTTATCGGCTAGTCCCTACGAGCAGTACTTC. Amino acids: CASSLSASPYEQYF.

This clonotype was seen at least ten times. Mismatch with germline at one junction end may stem from a read error. The rearrangement links TRBV12-3 or TRBV12-4 to TRBJ2-1, with 7 bases lining up with TRBD2. The CDR3 runs to 14 residues. As DNA, the CDR3 is TGCGCCAGCAGTCCGGGGGGCTCCTACAATGAGCAGTTCTTC. Protein: CASSPGGSYNEQFF.

In this sample, this clonotype turned up a few times. CDR3 DNA sequence: TGTGCCAGTAGTTCCCTCGCTTCCAATGAGCAGTTCTTC. It codes for CASSSLASNEQFF. The J gene is TRBJ2-1, the V gene TRBV19; no definite D call. This CDR3 contains 13 residues. Trimming left V 5 bases short and J 6 bases short, with 11 bases between. Germline V gene lookup returns CDR1 LNHDA and CDR2 SQIVND (reference sequence). The full variable domain, completed using reference TRBV19 and TRBJ2-1, is DGGITQSPKYLFRKEGQNVTLSCEQNLNHDAMYWYRQDPGQGLRLIYYSQIVNDFQKGDIAEGYSVSREKKESFPLTVTSAQKNPTAFYLCASSSLASNEQFFGPGTRLTVL.

The sample holds a few counts of this clonotype. The rearrangement uses TRBV7-2 and TRBJ2-3; 8 bases match TRBD2. CDR1 is SGHTA and CDR2 is FQGNSA in the germline V gene. V was clipped by 1 base and J by 2 bases; unmatched bases: 5. There are 16 residues in the CDR3. The CDR3 DNA reads as TGTGCCAGCAGCTTAGATACGCGGGAGGTCACAGATACGCAGTATTTT. Protein sequence: CASSLDTREVTDTQYF. Looking up the rest from reference TRBV7-2 and TRBJ2-3 gives the full variable domain: GAGVSQSPSNKVTEKGKDVELRCDPISGHTALYWYRQSLGQGLEFLIYFQGNSAPDKSGLPSDRFSAERTGGSVSTLTIQRTQQEDSAVYLCASSLDTREVTDTQYFGPGTRLTVL.

The CDR3 is CASSLLDPNEQFF. The CDR3 nucleotides read TGTGCCAGCAGCTTATTGGACCCCAATGAGCAGTTCTTC. The rearrangement joins TRBV13 to TRBJ2-1, with D uncertain. The germline gives CDR1 PRHDT, CDR2 FYEKMQ (reference sequence). V was trimmed by 2 bases and J by 6 bases, leaving 8 bases between them. This CDR3 region has 13 residues.

The sample holds one count of this clonotype. The gene calls are TRBV24-1 and TRBJ1-2; D unresolved. V shed 3 bases and J shed 3 bases, with 7 bases lying between them. CDR1 KGHDR and CDR2 SFDVKD come from the germline V gene. This CDR3 has 13 amino acids. The CDR3 here is CATSDRWDYGYTF. CDR3 nucleotides: TGTGCCACCAGTGATCGGTGGGACTATGGCTACACCTTC.

This clonotype was counted a few times. This chain connects TRBV7-2 to TRBJ2-1; TRBD2 matches at 8 bases. J was trimmed by 8 bases and V by 3 bases; bases with no gene match: 12. This CDR3 has 16 amino acids. Germline V lookup: CDR1 SGHTA, CDR2 FQGNSA. Here the CDR3 DNA reads TGTGCCAGCAGCTTCGGGGGACTAGGGAATTTTGATGAGCAGTTCTTC. Encoded protein: CASSFGGLGNFDEQFF.

This clonotype has just a few counts. This chain joins TRBV29-1 and TRBJ2-3, with a weak D call TRBD2 (6 bases). CDR3 length: 14 amino acids. Trimming stripped 4 bases from V and 2 bases from J, with 13 bases between. The V gene's germline CDR1 is SQVTM and CDR2 ANQGSEA. DNA for the CDR3: TGCAGCGTTGTGGGGGGTCTGCACACAGATACGCAGTATTTT. Protein: CSVVGGLHTDTQYF.

This clonotype was recorded a few times. The gene calls are TRBV5-6 and TRBJ2-5; D gene ambiguous. This CDR3 is 13 amino acids long. V was pared by 1 base and J by 5 bases, with 9 bases between. Per the germline V gene, CDR1 is SGHDT and CDR2 is YYEEEE. CDR3 sequence (DNA): TGTGCCAGCAGCTTGCGAGGATGGGAGACCCAGTACTTC. This gives the protein CASSLRGWETQYF.

This clonotype turned up a few times. The chain recombines TRBV11-2 with TRBJ2-1; 9 bases are a match to TRBD2. This CDR3 spans 16 amino acids. The V gene end was trimmed by 4 bases and the J gene end by 2 bases; junction bases not matched to a gene: 6. Germline V gene data show CDR1 as SGHAT and CDR2 as FQNNGV. The CDR3 is CASSSLSGGAYNEQFF. CDR3 DNA sequence: TGTGCCAGCAGCTCCCTTAGCGGGGGTGCCTACAATGAGCAGTTCTTC.

This clonotype was observed a handful of times. The chain has TRBV12-3 or TRBV12-4 and TRBJ2-5; a weak D match, TRBD1 (6 bases). CDR3 size: 15 residues. V dropped 6 bases and J dropped 5 bases, with 19 bases sitting between them. DNA for the CDR3: TGTGCCAGCAGCTCAAGTACAGGGTGGCGCGAGACCCAGTACTTC. Translation: CASSSSTGWRETQYF.

The genes are TRBV24-1 and TRBJ2-1, with 11 nucleotides matching TRBD2. The V segment lost 4 bases and the J segment 5 bases; nucleotides outside the gene matches: 6. Germline lookup yields CDR1 KGHDR and CDR2 SFDVKD. The CDR3 extends over 16 amino acids. This CDR3 reads CATSDQTSGKHNEQFF. The CDR3 coding sequence is TGTGCCACCAGTGACCAGACTAGCGGGAAACACAATGAGCAGTTCTTC.

The chain combines TRBV12-5 with TRBJ2-1; D is unclear. The CDR3 is 16 residues long. The V gene lost 3 bases and the J gene lost 7 bases, with 19 bases spanning the gap. Germline V gene lookup returns CDR1 LGHNT and CDR2 FRNRAP. CDR3 loop: CASGFQTPGLKNEQFF. The CDR3 nucleotides are TGTGCTAGTGGTTTCCAAACCCCCGGCCTAAAGAATGAGCAGTTCTTC.

This clonotype was counted between two and nine times. The chain uses TRBV20-1 and TRBJ2-5; 8 bases fit TRBD1. There are 12 residues in the CDR3. V lost 7 bases to trimming and J lost 1 base; unmatched junction nucleotides: 2. Germline assignment: CDR1 DFQATT and CDR2 SNEGSKA (reference sequence). CDR3 region: CSGQGAQETQYF. CDR3 sequence (DNA): TGCAGTGGGCAGGGGGCCCAAGAGACCCAGTACTTC.

This clonotype was counted ten times or more. V gene TRBV4-1 combines with J gene TRBJ1-6, with 8 nucleotides matching TRBD1. After removal of 1 base from V and 0 bases from J, the junction contained 2 bases not matched to a gene. The CDR3 totals 17 residues. Germline V CDR1 and CDR2: MGHRA, YSYEKL. The CDR3 is CASSQGQGISYNSPLHF. The CDR3 bases are TGCGCCAGCAGCCAAGGACAGGGGATCTCCTATAATTCACCCCTCCACTTT.

The chain joins TRBV11-2 to TRBJ2-3, with D perhaps TRBD2 (6 bases). CDR1 is SGHAT, CDR2 FQNNGV, per germline. V shed 0 bases and J shed 3 bases, with 10 bases lying between them. This CDR3 has 15 amino acids. The CDR3 is CASSLDHGRTDTQYF. DNA of the CDR3: TGTGCCAGCAGCTTAGATCATGGGAGGACAGATACGCAGTATTTT. Variable domain in full (rest from reference TRBV11-2 and TRBJ2-3): EAGVAQSPRYKIIEKRQSVAFWCNPISGHATLYWYQQILGQGPKLLIQFQNNGVVDDSQLPKDRFSAERLKGVDSTLKIQPAKLEDSAVYLCASSLDHGRTDTQYFGPGTRLTVL.

V is TRBV6-5 and J is TRBJ1-4; D ambiguous. Germline V gene lookup returns CDR1 MNHEY and CDR2 SVGAGI. The CDR3 totals 14 residues. Deletions cut 8 bases from V and 8 bases from J, with 18 bases between. DNA of the CDR3: TGTGCCAGCTCTCTGGAGCTTCTTGGGGAAAAACTGTTTTTT. It translates to CASSLELLGEKLFF.

This clonotype was counted only a few times. The V and J genes are TRBV6-2 or TRBV6-3 and TRBJ1-1; D not certain. The germline V and J ends were trimmed by 3 bases and 3 bases, with 8 bases remaining between them. Germline V gives CDR1 MNHEY, CDR2 SVGEGT. The CDR3 runs 13 residues. DNA of the CDR3: TGTGCCAGCAGTTATCCGGGATACACTGAAGCTTTCTTT. Amino acids: CASSYPGYTEAFF.

This clonotype was observed a single time. This chain joins TRBV18 and TRBJ2-1, with 11 bases matching TRBD2. Trimming took 4 bases from V and 6 from J; bases not matched to a gene: 8. The germline V gene has CDR1 KGHSH and CDR2 LQKENI. The CDR3 runs 16 residues. The CDR3 here is CASSRDSGGAGNEQFF. Written as DNA, the CDR3 is TGTGCCAGCTCACGGGATAGCGGGGGGGCTGGCAATGAGCAGTTCTTC.

This chain uses TRBV7-9 with TRBJ1-1, with 9 bases identical to TRBD1. V dropped 1 base and J dropped 5; count of bases not matched to a gene: 2. The germline gives CDR1 SEHNR, CDR2 FQNEAQ (reference sequence). The CDR3 is 14 amino acids. The CDR3 here is CASSLGQGETEAFF. The CDR3 DNA reads as TGTGCCAGCAGCTTAGGACAGGGGGAGACTGAAGCTTTCTTT.